This T cell receptor (beta chain) was retrieved from a study of cytomegalovirus exposure and HLA in healthy donors (dated by TCRdb to 2015 to 2018). Context from the whole study: In an earlier analysis of approximately 640 of the donors, around 290 Gb of sequence data and just under 120 million unique TCR beta sequences from 180 million or so T cells were reported. To decide whether each TCR beta V gene segment behaved as functional or pseudogenic, an earlier analysis of some 540 of the donors relied on high-throughput TCR beta sequencing. Because of strong linkage in the cohort, five DR-DQ haplotypes were treated as single units for association and clustering. The study aimed to test whether signatures of past pathogen exposure could be identified by cataloging public T cell receptors. Every repertoire in the discovery cohort had been generated on one and the same sequencing platform. Approximately 300 gigabases of sequencing data and approximately 92 million unique TCR sequences made up an early release that covered fewer than 650 HLA-typed donors. Genome-wide SNP genotypes for about 60% of the roughly 670 donors were used in a later genetic analysis, which treated that subset as a discovery cohort. Class I and class II HLA loci were covered by the typing at four-digit resolution. Donor age, sex, ethnicity and CMV serostatus were collected together with the repertoire data. Among the roughly 370 genotyped donors, around 81% belonged to the genetic ancestry cluster associated with self-reported Caucasian donors. Rather than using new phenotypic data, the later analysis identified candidate immune exposures from TCR beta sequences and from how often those sequences occurred across donors. To study patterns of TCR occurrence, a later analysis re-analyzed previously published TCR beta repertoires from 650 to 750 donors and added high-resolution HLA genotyping. Among around 400 genotyped donors of the cohort, an average of around 240,000 unique TCR beta nucleotide sequences were sequenced per donor, roughly 18% of them non-productive. The number of donors typed differed by locus, with roughly 620-640 for A, B, C, DRB1 and DQB1, roughly 520 for DQA1, over 600 for DPA1, and 450 to 480 for DPB1. To predict cytomegalovirus infection status, the study combined high-throughput TCR immunosequencing, statistical association of individual TCRs with disease status, and machine learning. A separate validation cohort of 100 to 150 different subjects was used in addition to the roughly 620-subject first cohort. The T cell repertoires of some 700 subjects were profiled by immunosequencing and related to cytomegalovirus serostatus.

V is reduced by 5 bases and J by 2 bases, leaving a spacing of 18 bases between them. The germline V gene sets CDR1 to SGHRS and CDR2 to YFSETQ. Its CDR3 holds 16 amino acids, cysteine through phenylalanine. Of all the DNA, just the CDR3 is kept, 48 bases in frame from base 1. Overall study results and their limits: This cohort had only TCR beta chains sequenced, and the lack of alpha or paired-chain data limited which features could be detected. At a false discovery rate of 0.05, a later analysis linked 16,951 TCR beta sequences to specific HLA alleles. In an earlier analysis of 450 to 750 of the donors, most TCR beta V segments appeared in productive rearrangements about 90% or about 30% of the time, broadly matching IMGT annotations. According to a later analysis, parvovirus B19, influenza, CMV and Epstein-Barr virus appeared linked to several top co-occurrence clusters. In a later analysis, HLA-associated TCR beta chains showed more clonal expansion and lower generation probabilities than non-associated chains that were equally common. According to a later genetic analysis, donors in an Asian-associated ancestry cluster had fewer N-insertions in productive TCRs than the approximately 700-donor mean. In a later analysis, TCR association rates were found to vary across HLA loci, with the most associated TCRs seen for DRB1 alleles and the fewest for HLA-C alleles. Most TCR sequences were seen in very few donors, while some public TCRs were found in many individuals. Strong co-occurrence of HLA alleles, especially DR and DQ, made assigning TCR associations to individual alleles difficult. A group of highly shared sequence variants was considered likely to be a technical artifact of the sequencing pipeline. The study listed 150 to 200 TCR beta chains as associated with cytomegalovirus. CMV serostatus was the only immune exposure information available for the cohort. Because counts were too low, about 17 rarely observed V segments, including chromosome 9 orphons, were excluded from the earlier analysis of 500 to 700 of the donors. Correlated functional status among segregating V segments might reflect linkage disequilibrium, but an unknown experimental factor could not be ruled out. Some IMGT-functional V segments, including TRBV6-2 and TRBV6-3, could not be distinguished by the 87-base-pair reads and were therefore excluded. A few of the identified cytomegalovirus-associated TCR beta chains were confirmed in vitro to be specific for cytomegalovirus antigens. A further reported finding was that TCR beta sequences accurately predicted the HLA-A and HLA-B alleles for most subjects in the first cohort. The authors suggested that the approach could potentially be extended to other disease states and immunological phenotypes. Roughly uniform sequencing depth across donors was assumed in presence/absence analyses, although this assumption may not hold. Most CMV-associated TCR beta chains appeared to be HLA-restricted in a later analysis, and the HLA associations seemed to be driven largely by CMV exposure. The classifier was reported to diagnose cytomegalovirus status with high specificity and sensitivity in both the original cohort and the validation cohort. HLA typing was unavailable for some donors at each locus, so association tests used only the typed subset. A later genetic analysis associated a missense DCLRE1C variant with V-gene and J-gene trimming of TCR beta chains, and an independent cohort replicated the association.

The library was built by means of the immunoSEQ multiplex PCR assay. For the multiplex PCR, a mixture combining 60 forward primers for TCR Vbeta segments and 13 reverse primers for TCR Jbeta segments was used. Amplification of the CDR3 region of rearranged TCR beta genes was performed with a multiplex PCR assay on genomic DNA. Amplified TCR beta libraries were sequenced as 87-base-pair reads on the Illumina HiSeq System. On the authors' methods: In a later analysis, some 80 million unique TCR beta chains were counted across the 500 to 850 repertoires, and roughly 10 million of these chains were shared by at least two donors. Raw reads were error-corrected and collapsed into unique sequences by a nearest-neighbor algorithm in which closely related sequences were merged to remove PCR and sequencing errors. V, D and J gene segments were assigned by aligning CDR3 sequences to IMGT reference sequences. For a sequence to be retained, a match of at least six nucleotides was required to both a V gene segment and a J gene segment. Rearrangements were classified as productive when the CDR3 lacked stop codons and remained in frame with V and J, and all other rearrangements were classified as non-productive. Following IMGT convention, CDR3 was defined as the stretch from the second conserved V-encoded cysteine up to the conserved J-encoded phenylalanine. The earlier analysis of some 600 of the donors excluded sequences that lacked an unambiguous match to a single V gene segment. An earlier analysis of approximately 590 of the donors classified V segments as functional when productive rearrangements were above 56.7% and as segregating when the standard deviation between donors was above 5%. A statistical classification framework was developed to diagnose cytomegalovirus status using the catalog of TCR beta chain sequences. In a later analysis, TCR nucleotide sequences were compared against IMGT/GENE-DB human TR gene sequences so that V and J genes could be assigned. A later analysis assigned CDR3 sequences and most-parsimonious VDJ recombination scenarios with the TCRdist pipeline. In a later analysis, every TCR beta chain was defined by the combination of its CDR3 amino acid sequence and its V-gene family, and reads without a unique V-gene family were dropped. As a way to deal with suspected cross-contamination and a sequencing artifact, a later analysis dropped 450 to 700 nucleotide sequences that were highly shared and had low generation probability. In a later analysis, a clonal expansion index was calculated for each public chain from normalized within-repertoire ranks of inferred template counts. In a later analysis, generation probabilities were computed using a VDJ recombination model fitted to out-of-frame rearrangements, and the results were checked against IGoR. A later analysis scored TCR-TCR, TCR-HLA and TCR-CMV co-occurrence with hypergeometric tests, applying a repertoire-size bias correction to TCR pairs. In a later analysis, false discovery rates were estimated by permuting HLA or CMV assignments 20 times. In a later analysis, co-occurring TCRs were grouped using DBSCAN, and TCRdist sequence similarity was added for clustering within HLA-allele-positive subsets. Repertoires with fewer than 30,000 or more than 120,000 public chains were left out of co-occurrence clustering, as were about 5 repertoires with anomalous nucleotide sharing. In TCRdb, the immuneACCESS table is reduced to in-frame sequences with V and J assigned. These tables do not hold every clone; where another copy was compared, an unresolved V gene accounts for under half, and the others remain unexplained. Clone size and V and J calls were adopted from that table, with D and trimming inferred from the DNA. The sample yields approximately 180,000 clones; 70% to 85% were counted once. 2% to 3% of the sample lies in the top ten.

Only one count was recorded for this clone. The antigen it recognizes is unknown. No base qualities exist here, and no much larger clone lies one base off it. The cohort consisted of some 670 healthy bone marrow donors. At the time of sampling, every cohort member was nominally healthy, though immune exposures that went unrecorded were likely present. CMV serostatus was recorded as positive for some 300 and negative for about 55% of the roughly 670 cohort members, whereas no CMV serostatus was recorded for the donor in question. Every donor gave a peripheral blood sample, and the peripheral blood mononuclear cells from that sample were used for TCR beta sequencing. The Qiagen DNeasy Blood Extraction Kit was used to extract genomic DNA from the blood cell samples.

The sequence derives from a human donor in good health. The material sequenced was PBMCs. The chain uses TRBV5-1 and TRBJ2-3; TRBD1 is possibly the D segment (5 matching bases). The CDR3 reads as follows: CASRLLGPPFTDTQYF. The DNA is TGCGCCAGCAGGCTCCTGGGGCCCCCTTTCACAGATACGCAGTATTTT. With all but the CDR3 taken from the reference TRBV5-1 and TRBJ2-3 genes, the full variable domain is: KAGVTQTPRYLIKTRGQQVTLSCSPISGHRSVSWYQQTPGQGLQFLFEYFSETQRNKGNFPGRFSGRQFSNSRSEMNVSTLELGDSALYLCASRLLGPPFTDTQYFGPGTRLTVL.